These 30 T cell receptor beta chains were all obtained from the same sample, sequenced in a study of blood T cell repertoires in COVID-19. TCRdb's table, derived via immunoSEQ multiplex PCR, lists solely in-frame clones and lacks some. The sample holds about 350,000 clones, over 85% seen once. Sequenced material: peripheral blood. The source of these receptors is a woman aged 55-75 years with COVID-19, enrolled during active disease.

The J gene is TRBJ1-2, the V gene TRBV27, with TRBD1 matching 7 bases. The junction had 10 bases not matched to a gene; V was cut back by 5 bases and J by 4 bases. The CDR3 has 15 residues. Germline CDR1 MNHEY, CDR2 SMNVEV (reference sequence). CDR3 sequence (DNA): TGTGCCAGCAGTCCCTACCACAGGGGTTCCTATGGCTACACCTTC. The encoded protein is CASSPYHRGSYGYTF.

The chain links TRBV3-1 (or the pseudogene TRBV3-2) to TRBJ2-3, with D possibly being TRBD2 (6 bases). Germline values: CDR1 LGHDT, CDR2 YNNKEL (reference sequence). The CDR3 runs 15 residues. V lost 4 bases to trimming and J lost 6 bases, with 17 bases between them. The CDR3 spells CASSPQRILADTQYF. DNA of the CDR3: TGTGCCAGCAGCCCACAACGAATACTAGCCGATACGCAGTATTTT.

The chain recombines TRBV7-6 with TRBJ1-5, with a tentative D call TRBD1 (6 bases). Germline V CDR1 and CDR2: SGHVS, FNYEAQ. CDR3 size: 13 residues. V dropped 5 bases and J dropped 5 bases, with 10 bases sitting between them. Here the CDR3 reads CASSVGAHQPQHF. For the CDR3, the DNA is TGTGCCAGCAGCGTGGGGGCCCATCAGCCCCAGCATTTT.

In this sample, this clone turned up a few times. The genes are TRBV7-9 and TRBJ1-1, with unresolved D. Trimming pared 4 bases from V and 2 bases from J, leaving 5 bases between. Germline V gene sequence: CDR1 SEHNR, CDR2 FQNEAQ (reference sequence). The CDR3 length is 12 residues. CDR3 DNA sequence: TGTGCCAGCAGCTCTACCAACACTGAAGCTTTCTTT. It encodes CASSSTNTEAFF.

This clone was observed a single time. The V gene is TRBV18, the J gene TRBJ1-2; 8 nucleotides align to TRBD1. In germline, CDR1 is KGHSH, CDR2 LQKENI. V dropped 5 bases and J dropped 9; count of bases not matched to a gene: 14. The CDR3 covers 15 residues. As DNA, the CDR3 is TGTGCCAGCTCATCAAACAGGGGGGAAGTCTTGAGCTACACCTTC. This gives the protein CASSSNRGEVLSYTF.

About this clone itself: Different DNA sequences within this sample yield the same CDR3. The V call is TRBV18, the J call TRBJ1-2; TRBD1 matches 9 bases. There are 13 residues in the CDR3. Per the germline V gene, CDR1 is KGHSH and CDR2 is LQKENI. J gave up 7 bases and V 3 bases, and 3 bases lay outside the gene matches. This CDR3 is CASSPGTGSGYTF. Written as DNA, the CDR3 is TGTGCCAGCTCACCTGGGACAGGGAGTGGCTACACCTTC.

The V gene is TRBV30, the J gene TRBJ2-5, with a weak D call TRBD1 (6 bases). Trimming took 6 bases from V and 0 from J, leaving 14 bases between them. The CDR3 covers 14 residues. Germline V gene data show CDR1 as GTSNPN and CDR2 as SVGIG (reference sequence). CDR3 nucleotides: TGTGCCTGCGCGACAGGAGCCTACCAAGAGACCCAGTACTTC. Encoded protein: CACATGAYQETQYF. The entire variable domain, with the rest obtained from reference TRBV30 and TRBJ2-5, is as follows: SQTIHQWPATLVQPVGSPLSLECTVEGTSNPNLYWYRQAAGRGLQLLFYSVGIGQISSEVPQNLSASRPQDRQFILSSKKLLLSDSGFYLCACATGAYQETQYFGPGTRLLVL.

The CDR3 nucleotides are TGTGCCAGCAGTCACCGGACTAGCTATAAAGAGACCCAGTACTTC. As protein: CASSHRTSYKETQYF. The chain carries TRBV6-2 or TRBV6-3 and TRBJ2-5; 8 nucleotides match TRBD2. The junction had 8 bases not matched to a gene; V was cut back by 5 bases and J by 3 bases. Germline CDR1 reads MNHEY; CDR2 reads SVGEGT. This CDR3 comprises 15 residues.

The chain carries TRBV5-1 and TRBJ1-1; D is unclear. V shed 4 bases and J shed 1 base, with 8 bases lying between them. There are 13 residues in the CDR3. Germline V lookup: CDR1 SGHRS, CDR2 YFSETQ. The CDR3 loop is CASSLTPNTEAFF. CDR3 nucleotides: TGCGCCAGCAGCCTTACACCGAACACTGAAGCTTTCTTT.

The V gene is TRBV29-1, the J gene TRBJ1-5; tentative D call: TRBD1 (6 bases). CDR3 size: 13 residues. Trimming took off 7 bases at V and 4 bases at J, with 14 bases between the two ends. Germline CDR1 reads SQVTM; CDR2 reads ANQGSEA. CDR3 bases: TGCAGCGCGAGGGTCAGGGGTAATCAGCCCCAGCATTTT. Its translation: CSARVRGNQPQHF.

The chain couples TRBV20-1 to TRBJ1-1, with no clear D. The length of the CDR3 is 12 residues. Trimming shortened V by 3 bases and J by 0 bases, and 5 bases separated the two germline ends. Germline lookup yields CDR1 DFQATT and CDR2 SNEGSKA (reference sequence). Here the CDR3 DNA reads TGCAGTGCTAGTCCCGTGAACACTGAAGCTTTCTTT. Its translation: CSASPVNTEAFF.

This chain joins TRBV3-1 (or the pseudogene TRBV3-2) and TRBJ1-3, with TRBD1 as a possible D gene (6 bases). Deletions cut 4 bases from V and 0 bases from J, with 16 bases between. Per germline, CDR1 LGHDT and CDR2 YNNKEL (reference sequence). The CDR3 contains 17 residues. This chain's CDR3 is CASSLLQGPSSGNTIYF. CDR3 coding DNA: TGTGCCAGCAGCCTCCTCCAGGGGCCTAGCTCTGGAAACACCATATATTTT.

The chain links TRBV30 to TRBJ2-7, with 8 bases fitting TRBD1. Germline V gives CDR1 GTSNPN, CDR2 SVGIG (reference sequence). The trim removed 4 bases at V and 5 bases at J, leaving 4 bases unmatched. This CDR3 is 12 amino acids long. CDR3 in amino acids: CAWTRQGNEQYF. CDR3 DNA: TGTGCCTGGACCAGACAGGGGAACGAGCAGTACTTC.

The rearrangement joins TRBV6-5 to TRBJ1-6, with D uncertain. This CDR3 region has 15 residues. Looked up from germline, CDR1 is MNHEY and CDR2 is SVGAGI. V gave up 0 bases and J gave up 10 bases, with 13 bases separating them. CDR3 DNA: TGTGCCAGCAGTTACTCGGTCACTGCTTGGTCACCCCTCCACTTT. Protein: CASSYSVTAWSPLHF.

V is TRBV5-5 and J is TRBJ1-5; D is possibly TRBD1 (6 bases). Trimming stripped 7 bases from V and 5 bases from J, with 13 bases between. Germline-derived CDR1 and CDR2 are SGHKS and YYEKEE (reference sequence). CDR3 length: 13 amino acids. The CDR3 sequence: CASQGIIDQPQHF. The CDR3 DNA is TGTGCCAGCCAGGGGATAATCGATCAGCCCCAGCATTTT.

This clone appeared a single time. The chain links TRBV19 to TRBJ2-5; D not certain. The CDR3 totals 11 residues. V was pared by 3 bases and J by 5 bases, with 4 bases between. Germline CDR1 is LNHDA and CDR2 is SQIVND (reference sequence). The CDR3, as DNA: TGTGCCAGTAGTATCGAGGAGACCCAGTACTTC. It specifies CASSIEETQYF.

CDR3 sequence reads: CASSPDSSPLHF. In nucleotides, the CDR3 is TGTGCCAGCAGTCCGGACAGTTCACCCCTCCACTTT. The chain uses TRBV6-2 or TRBV6-3 and TRBJ1-6, with a weak D call TRBD1 (6 bases). This CDR3 spans 12 amino acids. Trimming left V 5 bases short and J 9 bases short, with 8 bases between. Looked up from germline, CDR1 is MNHEY and CDR2 is SVGEGT.

CDR3 amino acids: CASSPYGGAYNEQFF. The CDR3 DNA reads TGTGCCAGCTCACCATACGGGGGGGCTTACAATGAGCAGTTCTTC. V and J are TRBV18 and TRBJ2-1; TRBD2 matches 8 bases. V dropped 2 bases and J dropped 4; count of bases not matched to a gene: 4. The length of the CDR3 is 15 residues. Germline V gives CDR1 KGHSH, CDR2 LQKENI.

V gene TRBV11-2 combines with J gene TRBJ1-2; 7 bases align to TRBD1. Trimming took 7 bases from V and 2 from J; bases not matched to a gene: 13. Germline V gives CDR1 SGHAT, CDR2 FQNNGV. The CDR3 runs to 16 residues. The CDR3 protein is CASTLWVTGRNYGYTF. The CDR3 DNA reads TGTGCCAGCACCCTATGGGTGACAGGGAGGAACTATGGCTACACCTTC.

This clone was seen a single time. The chain employs TRBV5-1 and TRBJ2-5, with 7 bases matching TRBD2. Trimming took 4 bases from V and 0 from J; bases not matched to a gene: 6. The CDR3 spans 15 residues. The germline gives CDR1 SGHRS, CDR2 YFSETQ. The CDR3 DNA follows: TGCGCCAGCAGCCGGGGGGACCCGTACCAAGAGACCCAGTACTTC. Amino acid sequence: CASSRGDPYQETQYF.

This sequence joins TRBV28 and TRBJ1-3, with D perhaps matching TRBD1 (5 bases). Germline values: CDR1 MDHEN, CDR2 SYDVKM. Between the trimmed V and J ends, which lost 7 bases and 3 bases, there was a span of 13 bases. This CDR3 contains 14 residues. Here the CDR3 DNA reads TGTGCCAGCATCAATGGGGGGAGTGGAAACACCATATATTTT. Protein: CASINGGSGNTIYF. Combining the CDR3 with reference TRBV28 and TRBJ1-3 gives the whole variable domain DVKVTQSSRYLVKRTGEKVFLECVQDMDHENMFWYRQDPGLGLRLIYFSYDVKMKEKGDIPEGYSVSREKKERFSLILESASTNQTSMYLCASINGGSGNTIYFGEGSWLTVV.

This clone came up once. The chain is built from TRBV5-4 and TRBJ1-2, with 9 bases lining up with TRBD1. Germline CDR1 is SGHNT and CDR2 is YYREEE (reference sequence). V lost 0 bases and J lost 1; bases outside the gene matches: 4. This CDR3 spans 16 amino acids. DNA of the CDR3: TGTGCCAGCAGCTTGGGAGGACAGGGGAATAACTATGGCTACACCTTC. The encoded protein is CASSLGGQGNNYGYTF.

The V gene is TRBV12-5, the J gene TRBJ2-1, with TRBD1 matching over 8 bases. The CDR3 runs to 17 residues. Germline values: CDR1 LGHNT, CDR2 FRNRAP. Losses at the gene ends were 4 bases for V and 7 bases for J; bases not matched to a gene: 15. CDR3 coding DNA: TGTGCTAGTGGTTCGCCAGGGGGCGCATCCCGGGGTAATGAGCAGTTCTTC. Protein: CASGSPGGASRGNEQFF.

V gene TRBV7-9 combines with J gene TRBJ2-2; D unclear. V was clipped by 1 base and J by 0 bases, with 6 bases between them. Germline CDR1 reads SEHNR; CDR2 reads FQNEAQ (reference sequence). This CDR3 comprises 15 residues. In nucleotides, the CDR3 is TGTGCCAGCAGCTTAGGGCAGACGAACACCGGGGAGCTGTTTTTT. It specifies CASSLGQTNTGELFF. Combining the CDR3 with reference TRBV7-9 and TRBJ2-2 gives the whole variable domain DTGVSQNPRHKITKRGQNVTFRCDPISEHNRLYWYRQTLGQGPEFLTYFQNEAQLEKSRLLSDRFSAERPKGSFSTLEIQRTEQGDSAMYLCASSLGQTNTGELFFGEGSRLTVL.

The chain links TRBV18 to TRBJ1-5, with 7 nucleotides matching TRBD1. The CDR3 runs to 13 residues. V trimming: 3 bases; J trimming: 8 bases; junction bases outside the gene matches: 4. Germline CDR1 KGHSH, CDR2 LQKENI. The CDR3 DNA reads as TGTGCCAGCTCACCTACAGGGGTAGAGCCCCAGCATTTT. Amino acid sequence: CASSPTGVEPQHF.

The rearrangement links TRBV5-6 to TRBJ2-7; the D gene is possibly TRBD1 (5 bases). Germline assignment: CDR1 SGHDT and CDR2 YYEEEE. Between the trimmed V and J ends, which lost 4 bases and 3 bases, there was a span of 14 bases. This CDR3 contains 14 residues. The CDR3 here is CASSPGTGFYEQYF. The CDR3 DNA reads as TGTGCCAGCAGCCCAGGAACAGGCTTCTACGAGCAGTACTTC. Full variable domain (missing parts from reference TRBV5-6 and TRBJ2-7): DAGVTQSPTHLIKTRGQQVTLRCSPKSGHDTVSWYQQALGQGPQFIFQYYEEEERQRGNFPDRFSGHQFPNYSSELNVNALLLGDSALYLCASSPGTGFYEQYFGPGTRLTVT.

The chain recombines TRBV6-6 with TRBJ1-2, with D perhaps TRBD1 (6 bases). Germline CDR1 MNHNY, CDR2 SVGAGI (reference sequence). This CDR3 contains 14 residues. Trimming took off 1 base at V and 6 bases at J, with 12 bases between the two ends. The CDR3 sequence is CASSYYISGDGYTF. The CDR3, as DNA: TGTGCCAGCAGTTACTATATATCAGGGGATGGCTACACCTTC.

The DNA for the CDR3 is TGTGCCAGCTCACCCCGGGGGACAGGGGACGTCGGCTACACCTTC. Its translation is CASSPRGTGDVGYTF. The chain recombines TRBV18 with TRBJ1-2; 10 bases are a match to TRBD1. Germline CDR1 reads KGHSH; CDR2 reads LQKENI. V was pared by 3 bases and J by 8 bases, with 9 bases of the junction left unmatched. The CDR3 runs 15 residues.

The chain uses TRBV6-5 and TRBJ2-5; D may be TRBD2 (5 bases). The CDR3 spans 15 residues. Germline lookup yields CDR1 MNHEY and CDR2 SVGAGI. With 5 bases removed from V and 0 bases from J, the gap between germline ends came to 13 bases. The CDR3 is CASSRGQSYQETQYF. The CDR3 DNA sequence: TGTGCCAGCAGTCGGGGTCAGTCGTACCAAGAGACCCAGTACTTC.

V usage is TRBV14 and J usage is TRBJ1-1; tentatively, D is TRBD1 (5 bases). Germline lookup yields CDR1 SGHDN and CDR2 FVKESK. This CDR3 comprises 15 residues. Trimming shortened V by 4 bases and J by 1 base, and 13 bases separated the two germline ends. CDR3 DNA sequence: TGTGCCAGCAGCCGGGGGGAGACTAGGAACACTGAAGCTTTCTTT. It encodes CASSRGETRNTEAFF.